The 22 T cell receptor beta chains in this list originate from one sample, sequenced in a study of control samples from healthy donors and cancer patients. Profiling relied on immunoSEQ multiplex PCR, and the TCRdb table lists in-frame clones only, not all of them. The sample includes 120,000 or so clones, around nine tenths of them seen just once. The source material was blood. These TCRs come from a man in his forties or fifties in good health.

The chain links TRBV29-1 to TRBJ2-7; 12 bases match TRBD1. Germline lookup yields CDR1 SQVTM and CDR2 ANQGSEA. J gave up 6 bases and V 3 bases, and 3 bases lay outside the gene matches. This CDR3 has 13 amino acids. The CDR3 coding sequence is TGCAGCGTTGAGGGACAGGGGGCAAGCGAGCAGTACTTC. Amino acids: CSVEGQGASEQYF.

The J gene is TRBJ1-5, the V gene TRBV6-6, with D perhaps TRBD1 (6 bases). The ends were cut back, 8 bases at V and 4 bases at J, with 9 bases in the middle. The CDR3 consists of 12 residues. Germline CDR1 and CDR2: MNHNY and SVGAGI (reference sequence). The CDR3 DNA reads as TGTGCCAGCCACCAGGGGAATCAGCCCCAGCATTTT. Translated, it gives CASHQGNQPQHF.

V is TRBV7-2 and J is TRBJ2-5; D uncertain. V lost 5 bases and J 9 bases, leaving 16 bases between the germline ends. Germline CDR1 is SGHTA and CDR2 is FQGNSA. The CDR3 runs to 13 residues. DNA for the CDR3: TGTGCCAGCAGCCTCGGGTACTCTCAGGCCCAGTACTTC. Translating gives CASSLGYSQAQYF.

The chain combines TRBV30 with TRBJ1-4, with unresolved D. V lost 4 bases to trimming and J lost 15 bases, with 15 bases between them. The CDR3 consists of 11 residues. Germline V gives CDR1 GTSNPN, CDR2 SVGIG (reference sequence). The CDR3 bases are TGTGCCTGGAATGTTATAGGACGGTTGTTTTTT. Protein sequence: CAWNVIGRLFF.

The gene calls are TRBV7-9 and TRBJ1-2; D may be TRBD1 (6 bases). V was pared by 4 bases and J by 6 bases, with 15 bases between. Germline V lookup: CDR1 SEHNR, CDR2 FQNEAQ (reference sequence). The CDR3 is 14 residues long. The chain's CDR3 is CASSSSTGLNGYTF. CDR3 DNA: TGTGCCAGCAGCTCTAGTACAGGGTTGAATGGCTACACCTTC.

The rearrangement uses TRBV7-9 and TRBJ2-3, with TRBD2 identical over 8 bases. Looked up from germline, CDR1 is SEHNR and CDR2 is FQNEAQ (reference sequence). CDR3 length: 15 amino acids. V gave up 6 bases and J gave up 1 base; unmatched junction bases: 6. Here the CDR3 DNA reads TGTGCCAGCAGTTCAGGTAGCGGGGGCACAGATACGCAGTATTTT. Translation gives CASSSGSGGTDTQYF.

This clone was detected only once. The chain is built from TRBV29-1 and TRBJ1-1, with 8 bases that match TRBD1. This CDR3 spans 13 amino acids. Germline V gene sequence: CDR1 SQVTM, CDR2 ANQGSEA. Trimming at V came to 5 bases and at J to 1 base, leaving 3 bases not matched to a gene. This chain's CDR3 is CSVRTGGNTEAFF. The CDR3 DNA follows: TGCAGCGTTCGAACAGGGGGGAACACTGAAGCTTTCTTT.

V is TRBV7-9 and J is TRBJ2-3; a weak D match, TRBD2 (6 bases). The CDR3 length is 18 residues. The V end lost 4 bases, the J end lost 1 base, and 21 bases lay between the germline ends. Per germline, CDR1 SEHNR and CDR2 FQNEAQ (reference sequence). The DNA for the CDR3 is TGTGCCAGCAGCTCAAGAAATGGCGGGGCTGGCGGCACAGATACGCAGTATTTT. This codes for CASSSRNGGAGGTDTQYF.

The chain recombines TRBV5-1 with TRBJ2-5; 7 positions match TRBD2. V lost 0 bases and J lost 3; bases outside the gene matches: 8. The CDR3 is 16 residues long. CDR1 SGHRS and CDR2 YFSETQ come from the germline V gene. The CDR3: CASSLGGLAGEETQYF. The CDR3 DNA is TGCGCCAGCAGCTTGGGGGGCTTGGCGGGGGAAGAGACCCAGTACTTC.

This chain uses TRBV7-2 with TRBJ2-1; D uncertain. The CDR3 loop spans 14 amino acids. The germline V gene has CDR1 SGHTA and CDR2 FQGNSA. V was pared by 1 base and J by 0 bases, with 4 bases between. The CDR3 DNA is TGTGCCAGCAGCTTAGAGGGCTCCTACAATGAGCAGTTCTTC. Translating gives CASSLEGSYNEQFF.

This clone was observed once. V and J are TRBV19 and TRBJ1-5; D gene ambiguous. CDR3 length: 14 residues. Germline CDR1 and CDR2: LNHDA and SQIVND (reference sequence). V was shortened by 1 base and J by 1 base, with 5 bases between the two germline ends. The CDR3 here is CASSIGGSNQPQHF. CDR3 in DNA: TGTGCCAGTAGTATAGGGGGAAGCAATCAGCCCCAGCATTTT. The full variable domain, rest sourced from reference TRBV19 and TRBJ1-5, is DGGITQSPKYLFRKEGQNVTLSCEQNLNHDAMYWYRQDPGQGLRLIYYSQIVNDFQKGDIAEGYSVSREKKESFPLTVTSAQKNPTAFYLCASSIGGSNQPQHFGDGTRLSIL.

The chain is built from TRBV11-3 and TRBJ2-5; TRBD1 might be the D (6 bases). Trimming cost V 4 bases and J 2 bases, with 14 bases left between them. CDR3 length equals 15 residues. Germline-derived CDR1 and CDR2 are SGHNT and YENEEA. The CDR3 nucleotides are TGTGCCAGCAGCTCTAGGACGAGGGGGCAAGAGACCCAGTACTTC. It is translated as CASSSRTRGQETQYF.

The rearrangement joins TRBV7-6 to TRBJ1-5; D call uncertain. The germline V gene has CDR1 SGHVS and CDR2 FNYEAQ. Trimming removed 1 base from V and 9 bases from J, with 16 bases in between. CDR3 length: 15 residues. The CDR3 sequence: CASSLESAGSGPQHF. The CDR3 DNA reads as TGTGCCAGCAGCTTAGAATCGGCGGGGAGTGGGCCCCAGCATTTT.

The chain employs TRBV10-1 and TRBJ2-1, with 7 bases aligning to TRBD2. CDR1 and CDR2 from the germline V gene are WNHNN and SYGVQD (reference sequence). The J segment lost 0 bases and the V segment lost 5 bases, leaving 1 base of the junction unmatched. This CDR3 has 14 amino acids. The CDR3 DNA reads TGCGCCAGCAGTAGCGGGGCCTCCTACAATGAGCAGTTCTTC. It is translated as CASSSGASYNEQFF.

The sample holds a few counts of this clone. DNA for the CDR3: TGTGCCAGTAGAGGGACAGGTTCCCACACTGAAGCTTTCTTT. This translates into CASRGTGSHTEAFF. The rearrangement joins TRBV19 to TRBJ1-1; 8 bases agree with TRBD1. The V gene's germline CDR1 is LNHDA and CDR2 SQIVND (reference sequence). J was trimmed by 3 bases and V by 6 bases; bases with no gene match: 6. CDR3 length equals 14 residues.

The chain couples TRBV12-3 or TRBV12-4 to TRBJ2-7, with a tentative D call TRBD1 (5 bases). This CDR3 is built from 11 residues. Trimming shortened V by 4 bases and J by 6 bases, and 7 bases separated the two germline ends. CDR3 residues: CASSYTGEQYF. The CDR3 region has the DNA TGTGCCAGCAGTTACACAGGCGAGCAGTACTTC.

The rearrangement links TRBV25-1 to TRBJ1-2, with no clear D. Deletions cut 1 base from V and 3 bases from J, with 6 bases between. This CDR3 has 13 amino acids. Looked up from germline, CDR1 is MGHDK and CDR2 is SYGVNS. CDR3: CASSELDYYGYTF. For the CDR3, the DNA is TGTGCCAGCAGTGAATTGGACTACTATGGCTACACCTTC.

The chain employs TRBV5-1 and TRBJ2-7, with 8 bases matching TRBD1. Germline V gene lookup returns CDR1 SGHRS and CDR2 YFSETQ. CDR3 size: 14 residues. V shed 4 bases, J shed 5 bases, and the junction held 8 bases outside the gene matches. The CDR3 spells CASSRGQGTDEQYF. The DNA for the CDR3 is TGCGCCAGCAGCAGAGGACAGGGTACCGACGAGCAGTACTTC. The full variable domain, with the rest looked up from reference TRBV5-1 and TRBJ2-7, is KAGVTQTPRYLIKTRGQQVTLSCSPISGHRSVSWYQQTPGQGLQFLFEYFSETQRNKGNFPGRFSGRQFSNSRSEMNVSTLELGDSALYLCASSRGQGTDEQYFGPGTRLTVT.

A few counts support this clone. The V gene is TRBV7-2, the J gene TRBJ1-4, with 9 nucleotides matching TRBD1. Germline lookup yields CDR1 SGHTA and CDR2 FQGNSA. Trimming at V came to 4 bases and at J to 7 bases, leaving 4 bases not matched to a gene. This CDR3 has 14 residues. This CDR3 is CASSSTTGGEKLFF. The CDR3 coding sequence is TGTGCCAGCAGCTCGACGACAGGGGGTGAAAAACTGTTTTTT. Full variable domain (missing parts from reference TRBV7-2 and TRBJ1-4): GAGVSQSPSNKVTEKGKDVELRCDPISGHTALYWYRQSLGQGLEFLIYFQGNSAPDKSGLPSDRFSAERTGGSVSTLTIQRTQQEDSAVYLCASSSTTGGEKLFFGSGTQLSVL.

The chain uses TRBV4-3 and TRBJ2-7; 8 bases align to TRBD1. The CDR3 is made up of 16 amino acids. V lost 1 base, J lost 3 bases, and 8 bases stayed unmatched. Looked up from germline, CDR1 is LGHNA and CDR2 is YSLEER. CDR3 nucleotides: TGCGCCAGCAGCCAAGGCCCGACAGGGGCCCACTACGAGCAGTACTTC. This gives the protein CASSQGPTGAHYEQYF.

The chain combines TRBV19 with TRBJ1-2; possible D gene TRBD1, 5 bases. The V and J ends lost 9 bases and 7 bases respectively, with 18 bases between them. CDR1 and CDR2 from the germline V gene are LNHDA and SQIVND (reference sequence). The CDR3 spans 13 residues. The CDR3 DNA reads TGTGCCAGCCAAACTCACTCCGGGACTGGCTACACCTTC. It codes for CASQTHSGTGYTF.

V and J are TRBV12-3 or TRBV12-4 and TRBJ1-2; D not certain. The germline V and J ends were trimmed by 7 bases and 4 bases, with 10 bases remaining between them. The CDR3 is 12 amino acids. The CDR3 reads CASTSVFYGYTF. CDR3 bases: TGTGCCAGCACCAGCGTTTTCTATGGCTACACCTTC.